The present entry profiles one T cell receptor (beta chain) with its context. The sample is drawn from a study of T cells in Graves' hyperthyroidism and ophthalmopathy. Uncontrolled infection, other autoimmune disease, pregnancy or lactation excluded patients. Germline values: CDR1 LNHDA, CDR2 SQIVND (reference sequence). J lost 4 bases, V lost 4 bases, and 7 bases had no gene match. The length of the CDR3 is 15 residues. Amplification yielded TCR beta CDR3 regions, with RNA transcripts as the source. Primed by the HTBI set, a first-round RT-PCR was run on the TCR CDR3. TCRdb recomputed calls from the multiplex PCR reads with MiXCR, one row per CDR3 protein. Here the sample spans about 250,000 distinct CDR3 sequences, more than 20% being singletons.

The genes are TRBV19 and TRBJ2-7, with TRBD2 identical over 10 bases. The receptor was isolated from a woman in her thirties or forties with Graves' ophthalmopathy. Sequencing was carried out using blood. The CDR3 nucleotides are TGTGCCAGTAGTACGAATAGCGGGAGGACATACGAGCAGTACTTC. Translating gives CASSTNSGRTYEQYF.